This T cell receptor beta chain was observed in a study of memory CD4+ T cells and cytomegalovirus serostatus. The data were produced by immunoSEQ multiplex PCR, yet TCRdb's version contains in-frame clones alone and is incomplete. The sample lists about 53,000 clones; around 80% were seen once. The germline CDR1 and CDR2 sequences are KGHSH and LQKENI. V shed 2 bases and J 1 base; nucleotides not matched to a gene: 6. The CDR3 spans 16 residues. The sample holds one count of this clone. The sort gate was single viable CD3+CD4+CD8-CD45RO+ cells for memory CD4+ T cells. This sequence joins TRBV18 and TRBJ2-3; TRBD1 matches 7 bases. The TCR comes from an adult in good health and CMV-seronegative. Source material: memory CD4+ T cells from blood. The CDR3 sequence: CASSPVTGFGTDTQYF. CDR3 bases: TGTGCCAGCTCACCAGTGACAGGGTTTGGCACAGATACGCAGTATTTT.